The rows below give T cell receptor beta chains drawn from one sample of a study of spatial heterogeneity in lung cancer. TCRdb itself ran the 5' RACE reads through MiXCR, one entry per CDR3 protein. This table holds 35,000 to 45,000 distinct CDR3 sequences, 20% to 25% found once. Material: PBMCs, obtained at follow-up. These receptors originate from a female donor with early-stage non-small cell lung cancer. Each CDR3 is given with its conserved first and last residue. Fields, in order: V gene, J gene, CDR3 protein.

TRBV4-1,TRBJ1-3,CASSQVWGVRGNTIYF
TRBV29-1,TRBJ2-1,CSGVAGEGPVRYNEQFF
TRBV27,TRBJ2-7,CASSFNGISSYERYF
TRBV10-3,TRBJ2-5,CAISAAGETQYF
TRBV5-6,TRBJ1-2,CASSSLHSWGFIHGYTF
TRBV6-5,TRBJ2-6,CASRSRPSGANVLTF
TRBV28,TRBJ2-3,CASSSLAGGLTADTQYF
TRBV19,TRBJ1-5,CASSLDRLEPQHF
TRBV19,TRBJ1-6,CASNRDRGGSPLHF
TRBV6-5,TRBJ1-4,CASSYGGANEKLFF
TRBV24-1,TRBJ2-2,CATSDAGVGGWSTGELFF
TRBV5-1,TRBJ2-5,CASSFTGQKETQYF
TRBV2,TRBJ2-1,CASSVLAGTNEQFF
TRBV5-1,TRBJ2-3,CASSLSRGADTQYF
TRBV28,TRBJ2-7,CASHGPYEQYF
TRBV4-1,TRBJ2-3,CASSHVLREKPDTQYF
TRBV20-1,TRBJ1-1,CSAHRGPSDTEAFF
TRBV9,TRBJ2-4,CASSVTGGDKNIQYF
TRBV19,TRBJ2-1,CASNQGGGQWQFF
TRBV7-9,TRBJ2-2,CASSPLKSRDTGELFF
TRBV7-3,TRBJ2-1,CASSLYPGPNEQFF
TRBV5-5,TRBJ1-4,CASSGGGNEKLFF
TRBV4-1,TRBJ1-5,CASSRTGEQPQHF
TRBV4-1,TRBJ1-1,CASSQWTPLMNTEAFF
TRBV7-3,TRBJ1-2,CASSSTGGRGYTF